This T cell receptor beta chain was identified in a study of blood T cell repertoires in COVID-19. Assay used: immunoSEQ multiplex PCR; TCRdb lists only in-frame clones, some missing. The table has fewer than 300,000 clones, 90% seen once. Seattle-derived patients entered the study during active infection and were followed longitudinally. The sample taken for sequencing was peripheral blood. The sequence derives from a woman in her fifties or sixties with COVID-19, enrolled during active disease.

The CDR3 coding sequence is TGTGCCAGCTCACCATGGACTAGCGGAAGCTCCTACAATGAGCAGTTCTTC. Amino acid sequence: CASSPWTSGSSYNEQFF. The chain links TRBV18 to TRBJ2-1; 10 bases are a match to TRBD2. There are 17 residues in the CDR3. CDR1 KGHSH and CDR2 LQKENI come from the germline V gene. After removal of 2 bases from V and 0 bases from J, the junction contained 4 bases not matched to a gene.